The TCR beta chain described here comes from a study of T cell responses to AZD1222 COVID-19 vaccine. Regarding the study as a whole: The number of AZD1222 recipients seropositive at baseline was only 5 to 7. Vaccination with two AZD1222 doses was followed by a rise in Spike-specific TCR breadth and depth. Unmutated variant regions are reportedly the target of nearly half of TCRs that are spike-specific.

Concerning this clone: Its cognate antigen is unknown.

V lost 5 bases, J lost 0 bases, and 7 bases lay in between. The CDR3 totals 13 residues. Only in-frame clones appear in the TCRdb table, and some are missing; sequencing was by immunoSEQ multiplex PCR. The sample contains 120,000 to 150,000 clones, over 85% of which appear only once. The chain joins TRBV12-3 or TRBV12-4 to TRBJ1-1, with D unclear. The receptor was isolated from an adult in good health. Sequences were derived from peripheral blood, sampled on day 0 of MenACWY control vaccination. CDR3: CASSVSMNTEAFF. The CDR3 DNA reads TGTGCCAGCAGTGTATCGATGAACACTGAAGCTTTCTTT.